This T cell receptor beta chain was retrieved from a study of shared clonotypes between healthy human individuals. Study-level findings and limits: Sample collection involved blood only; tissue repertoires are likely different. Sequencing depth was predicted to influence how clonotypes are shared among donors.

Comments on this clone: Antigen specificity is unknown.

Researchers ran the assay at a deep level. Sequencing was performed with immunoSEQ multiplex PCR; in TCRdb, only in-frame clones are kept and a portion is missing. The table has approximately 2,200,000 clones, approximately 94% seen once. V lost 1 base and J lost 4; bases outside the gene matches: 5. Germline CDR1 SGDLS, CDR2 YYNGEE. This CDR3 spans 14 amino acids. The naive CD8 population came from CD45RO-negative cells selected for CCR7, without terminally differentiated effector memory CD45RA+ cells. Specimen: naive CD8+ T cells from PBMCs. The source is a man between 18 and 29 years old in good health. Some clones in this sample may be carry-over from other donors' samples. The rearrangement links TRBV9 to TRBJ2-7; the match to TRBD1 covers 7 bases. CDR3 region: CASSVRDREYEQYF. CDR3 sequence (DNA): TGTGCCAGCAGCGTACGAGACAGGGAATACGAGCAGTACTTC.